The rows below give T cell receptor beta chains drawn from one sample of a study of blood T cell repertoires in COVID-19. TCRdb's copy holds only in-frame clones and misses some; the assay was immunoSEQ multiplex PCR. The sample carries about 300,000 clones, 86% recorded once. The sample consisted of PBMCs or T cells enriched from blood (not recorded which). These TCRs come from a woman in her late teens or twenties who had recovered from COVID-19. Each CDR3 is given with its conserved first and last residue.

length: 14
J: TRBJ1-1
V: TRBV27
CDR3: CASSLYPGNTEAFF

length: 14
J: TRBJ1-1
V: TRBV6-5
CDR3: CASTYGTAGTEAFF

length: 15
J: TRBJ2-5
V: TRBV25-1
CDR3: CASSVGLAGVETQYF

length: 12
J: TRBJ1-2
V: TRBV5-6
CDR3: CASSWGRRGYTF

length: 15
J: TRBJ2-1
V: TRBV19
CDR3: CASSIGGGAGNEQFF

length: 16
J: TRBJ1-1
V: TRBV6-2/TRBV6-3
CDR3: CASSYGNRGRDTEAFF

length: 14
J: TRBJ2-7
V: TRBV6-2/TRBV6-3
CDR3: CASSAGTETYEQYF

length: 12
J: TRBJ1-2
V: TRBV10-3
CDR3: CARTGKWHGYTF

length: 18
J: TRBJ1-1
V: TRBV27
CDR3: CASRASDRGVREYTEAFF

length: 19
J: TRBJ2-1
V: TRBV9
CDR3: CASSGDTGTSGGATNEQFF

length: 13
J: TRBJ1-5
V: TRBV19
CDR3: CASSPDRNQPQHF

length: 13
J: TRBJ1-6
V: TRBV12-3/TRBV12-4
CDR3: CASSFTGNSPLHF

length: 15
J: TRBJ2-1
V: TRBV11-2
CDR3: CASSWSGSLYNEQFF

length: 14
J: TRBJ2-2
V: TRBV6-2/TRBV6-3
CDR3: CASSWASPTGELFF

length: 14
J: TRBJ1-1
V: TRBV28
CDR3: CASSLWGVGTEAFF

length: 15
J: TRBJ1-1
V: TRBV28
CDR3: CASSLFGGGNTEAFF

length: 14
J: TRBJ1-2
V: TRBV5-1
CDR3: CASSLEGTEDGYTF

length: 17
J: TRBJ2-2
V: TRBV6-2/TRBV6-3
CDR3: CASSYRPGRGITGELFF

length: 16
J: TRBJ2-1
V: TRBV6-5
CDR3: CASSYSTSGSINEQFF

length: 17
J: TRBJ1-5
V: TRBV5-5
CDR3: CASSLRGAGGSNQPQHF

length: 17
J: TRBJ1-1
V: TRBV2
CDR3: CASSEHGQGAGNTEAFF

length: 20
J: TRBJ1-4
V: TRBV28
CDR3: CASSPRPGRGRIGWDEKLFF

length: 15
J: TRBJ1-2
V: TRBV14
CDR3: CASSPSGRVGVGYTF

length: 15
J: TRBJ1-5
V: TRBV6-5
CDR3: CASSTGFGSNQPQHF

length: 14
J: TRBJ2-1
V: TRBV27
CDR3: CASSPGLVSNEQFF

length: 15
J: TRBJ2-7
V: TRBV3-1/TRBV3-2
CDR3: CASSPRTSGEYEQYF

length: 17
J: TRBJ1-5
V: TRBV19
CDR3: CASSQMRYENSNQPQHF

length: 16
J: TRBJ2-1
V: TRBV19
CDR3: CASSIGKDFDYNEQFF

length: 14
J: TRBJ1-2
V: TRBV7-2
CDR3: CASSRNRDNYGYTF

length: 13
J: TRBJ2-3
V: TRBV19
CDR3: CASSIALTDTQYF

length: 17
J: TRBJ2-5
V: TRBV4-3
CDR3: CASSQDRFEGAQETQYF

length: 15
J: TRBJ2-1
V: TRBV10-3
CDR3: CAISLGQGAGNEQFF

length: 16
J: TRBJ1-2
V: TRBV2
CDR3: CASRGHQTARYYGYTF

length: 16
J: TRBJ2-3
V: TRBV6-1
CDR3: CASSVTSGYSTDTQYF

length: 13
J: TRBJ2-5
V: TRBV7-8
CDR3: CAARDRAQETQYF

length: 16
J: TRBJ2-2
V: TRBV19
CDR3: CASSHRDRGDTGELFF

length: 14
J: TRBJ2-7
V: TRBV19
CDR3: CASSIGQGAYEQYF

length: 14
J: TRBJ1-1
V: TRBV5-4
CDR3: CASSLEGVALEAFF